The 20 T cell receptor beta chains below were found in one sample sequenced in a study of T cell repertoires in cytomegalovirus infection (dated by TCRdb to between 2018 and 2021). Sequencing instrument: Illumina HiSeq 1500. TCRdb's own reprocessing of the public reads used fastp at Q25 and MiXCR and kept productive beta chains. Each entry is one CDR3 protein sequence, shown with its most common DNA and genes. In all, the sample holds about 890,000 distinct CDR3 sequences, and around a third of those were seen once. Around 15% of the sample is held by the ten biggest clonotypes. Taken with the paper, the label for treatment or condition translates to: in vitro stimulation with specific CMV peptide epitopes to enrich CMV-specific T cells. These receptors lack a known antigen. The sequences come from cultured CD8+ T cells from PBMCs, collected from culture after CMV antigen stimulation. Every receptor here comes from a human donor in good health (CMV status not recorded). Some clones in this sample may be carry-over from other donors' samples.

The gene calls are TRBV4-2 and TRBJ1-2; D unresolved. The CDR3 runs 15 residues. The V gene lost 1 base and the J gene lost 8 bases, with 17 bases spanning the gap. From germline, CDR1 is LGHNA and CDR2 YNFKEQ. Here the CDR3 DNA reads TGTGCCAGCAGCCAAGCCCAGGCCACGGGATTCGGCTACACCTTC. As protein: CASSQAQATGFGYTF.

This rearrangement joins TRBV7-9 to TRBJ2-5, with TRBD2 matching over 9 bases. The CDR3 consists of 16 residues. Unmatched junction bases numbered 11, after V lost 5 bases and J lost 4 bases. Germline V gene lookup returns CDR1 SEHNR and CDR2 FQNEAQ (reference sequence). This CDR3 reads CASSPPTSGRRETQYF. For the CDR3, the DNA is TGTGCCAGCAGCCCGCCGACTAGCGGCCGTCGAGAGACCCAGTACTTC.

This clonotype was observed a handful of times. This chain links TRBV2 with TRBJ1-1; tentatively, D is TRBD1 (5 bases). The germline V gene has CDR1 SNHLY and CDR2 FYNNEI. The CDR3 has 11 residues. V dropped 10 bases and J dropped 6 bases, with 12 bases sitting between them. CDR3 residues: CATRGKAEAFF. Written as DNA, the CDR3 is TGTGCCACCCGGGGGAAGGCTGAAGCTTTCTTT.

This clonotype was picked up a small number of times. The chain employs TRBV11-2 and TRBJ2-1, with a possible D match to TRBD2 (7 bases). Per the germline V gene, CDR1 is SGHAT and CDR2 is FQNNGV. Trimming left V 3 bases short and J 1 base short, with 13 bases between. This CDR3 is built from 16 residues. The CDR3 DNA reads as TGTGCCAGCAGCTTGACCGGGGGGCCTTCCTACAATGAGCAGTTCTTC. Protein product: CASSLTGGPSYNEQFF.

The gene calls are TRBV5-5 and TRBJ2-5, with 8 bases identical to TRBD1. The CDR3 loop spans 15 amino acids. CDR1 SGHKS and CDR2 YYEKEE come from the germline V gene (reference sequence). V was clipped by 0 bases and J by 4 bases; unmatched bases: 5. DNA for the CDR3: TGTGCCAGCAGCTTGGGACAGGGGAAGGCAGAGACCCAGTACTTC. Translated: CASSLGQGKAETQYF.

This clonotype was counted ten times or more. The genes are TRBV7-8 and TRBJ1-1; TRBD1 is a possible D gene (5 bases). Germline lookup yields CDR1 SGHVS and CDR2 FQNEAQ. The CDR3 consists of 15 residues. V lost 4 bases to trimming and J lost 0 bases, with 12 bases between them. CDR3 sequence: CASSSPGGMNTEAFF. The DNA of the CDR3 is TGTGCCAGCAGCTCTCCGGGGGGAATGAACACTGAAGCTTTCTTT. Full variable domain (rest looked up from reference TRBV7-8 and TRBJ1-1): GAGVSQSPRYKVAKRGQDVALRCDPISGHVSLFWYQQALGQGPEFLTYFQNEAQLDKSGLPSDRFFAERPEGSVSTLKIQRTQQEDSAVYLCASSSPGGMNTEAFFGQGTRLTVV.

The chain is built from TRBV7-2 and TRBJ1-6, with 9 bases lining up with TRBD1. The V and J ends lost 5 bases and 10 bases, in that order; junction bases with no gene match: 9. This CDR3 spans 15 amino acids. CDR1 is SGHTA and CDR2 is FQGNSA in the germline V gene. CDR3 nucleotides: TGTGCCAGCAGCCACGACCGGGACAGGGACTCACCCCTCCACTTT. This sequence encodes CASSHDRDRDSPLHF.

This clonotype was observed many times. Here the CDR3 reads CASSLAGEIAKNIQYF. CDR3 DNA sequence: TGTGCCAGCAGCTTAGCTGGGGAAATAGCCAAAAACATTCAGTACTTC. This rearrangement joins TRBV7-2 to TRBJ2-4; D is unresolved. The CDR3 contains 16 residues. Trimming pared 0 bases from V and 0 bases from J, leaving 9 bases between. CDR1 is SGHTA and CDR2 is FQGNSA in the germline V gene.

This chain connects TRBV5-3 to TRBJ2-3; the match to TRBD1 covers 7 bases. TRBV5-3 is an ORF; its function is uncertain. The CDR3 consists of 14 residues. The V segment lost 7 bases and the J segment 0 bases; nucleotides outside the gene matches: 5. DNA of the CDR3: TGTGCCAGAGTCTGGACAGGTAGCACAGATACGCAGTATTTT. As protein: CARVWTGSTDTQYF.

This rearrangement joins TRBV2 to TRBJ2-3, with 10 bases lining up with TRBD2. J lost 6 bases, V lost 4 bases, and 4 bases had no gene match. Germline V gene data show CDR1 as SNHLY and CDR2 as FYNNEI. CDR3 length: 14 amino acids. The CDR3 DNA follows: TGTGCCAGCAGTGTTAGCGGGGGGATCGATACGCAGTATTTT. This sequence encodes CASSVSGGIDTQYF.

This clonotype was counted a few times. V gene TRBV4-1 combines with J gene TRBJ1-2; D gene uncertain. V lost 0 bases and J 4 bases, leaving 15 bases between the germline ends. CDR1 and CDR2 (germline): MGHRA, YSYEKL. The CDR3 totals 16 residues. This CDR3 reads CASSQDFPGSGYGYTF. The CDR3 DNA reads TGCGCCAGCAGCCAAGATTTCCCCGGGTCGGGCTATGGCTACACCTTC.

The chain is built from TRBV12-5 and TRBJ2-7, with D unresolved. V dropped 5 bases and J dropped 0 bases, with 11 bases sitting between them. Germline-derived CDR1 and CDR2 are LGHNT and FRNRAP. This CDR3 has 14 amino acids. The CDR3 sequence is CASGIGINSYEQYF. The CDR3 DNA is TGTGCTAGTGGTATAGGCATCAACTCCTACGAGCAGTACTTC. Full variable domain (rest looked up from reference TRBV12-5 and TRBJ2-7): DARVTQTPRHKVTEMGQEVTMRCQPILGHNTVFWYRQTMMQGLELLAYFRNRAPLDDSGMPKDRFSAEMPDATLATLKIQPSEPRDSAVYFCASGIGINSYEQYFGPGTRLTVT.

The CDR3 bases are TGTGCCAGCAGTTTCTCTCTAACAGCCGAAGCTTTCTTT. Its translation is CASSFSLTAEAFF. This rearrangement joins TRBV27 to TRBJ1-1; unclear D gene. The CDR3 has 13 residues. The V end was cut by 3 bases, the J end by 8 bases, with 13 bases between. Germline loops: CDR1 MNHEY, CDR2 SMNVEV (reference sequence).

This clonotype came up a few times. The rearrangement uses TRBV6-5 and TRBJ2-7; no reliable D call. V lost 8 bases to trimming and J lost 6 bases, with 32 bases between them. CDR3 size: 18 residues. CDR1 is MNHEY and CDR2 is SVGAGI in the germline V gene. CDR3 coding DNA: TGTGCCAGCTTCCGACTTTACCCCCCGAGAGGCAGGCTTCCCGAGCAGTACTTC. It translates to CASFRLYPPRGRLPEQYF.

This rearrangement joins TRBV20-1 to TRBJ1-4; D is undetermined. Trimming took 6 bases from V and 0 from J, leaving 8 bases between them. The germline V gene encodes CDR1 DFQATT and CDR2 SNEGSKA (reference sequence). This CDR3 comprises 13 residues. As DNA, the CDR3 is TGCAGTGCCATGACGGCAACTAATGAAAAACTGTTTTTT. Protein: CSAMTATNEKLFF.

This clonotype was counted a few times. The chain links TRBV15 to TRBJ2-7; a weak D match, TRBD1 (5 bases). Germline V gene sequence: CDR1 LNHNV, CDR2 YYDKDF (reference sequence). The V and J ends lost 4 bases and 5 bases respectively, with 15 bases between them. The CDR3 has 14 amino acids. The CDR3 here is CATSTRMDIHEQYV. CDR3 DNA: TGTGCCACCAGCACCCGGATGGACATCCACGAGCAGTACGTC.

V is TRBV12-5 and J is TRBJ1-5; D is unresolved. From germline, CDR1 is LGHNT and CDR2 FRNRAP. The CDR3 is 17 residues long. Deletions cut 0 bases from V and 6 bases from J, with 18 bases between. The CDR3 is CASGLVVSPTNPQPQHF. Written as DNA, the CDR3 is TGTGCTAGTGGTTTGGTTGTTTCGCCAACTAACCCTCAGCCCCAGCATTTT.

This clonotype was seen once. The CDR3 reads CASSLSQTYTGELFF. The CDR3 DNA reads as TGTGCCAGCAGTTTGTCGCAGACCTACACCGGGGAGCTGTTTTTT. The V and J genes are TRBV27 and TRBJ2-2; D not certain. There are 15 residues in the CDR3. Germline V gives CDR1 MNHEY, CDR2 SMNVEV (reference sequence). The ends were cut back, 3 bases at V and 3 bases at J, with 11 bases in the middle.

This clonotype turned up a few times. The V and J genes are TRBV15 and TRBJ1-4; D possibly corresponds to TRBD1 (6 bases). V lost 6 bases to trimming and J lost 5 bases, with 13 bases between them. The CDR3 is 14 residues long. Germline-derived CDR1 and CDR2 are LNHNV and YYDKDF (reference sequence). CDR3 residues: CATRARGPNEKLFF. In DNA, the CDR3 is TGTGCCACCAGAGCCAGGGGACCCAATGAAAAACTGTTTTTT. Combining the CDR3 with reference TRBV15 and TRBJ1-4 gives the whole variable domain DAMVIQNPRYQVTQFGKPVTLSCSQTLNHNVMYWYQQKSSQAPKLLFHYYDKDFNNEADTPDNFQSRRPNTSFCFLDIRSPGLGDTAMYLCATRARGPNEKLFFGSGTQLSVL.

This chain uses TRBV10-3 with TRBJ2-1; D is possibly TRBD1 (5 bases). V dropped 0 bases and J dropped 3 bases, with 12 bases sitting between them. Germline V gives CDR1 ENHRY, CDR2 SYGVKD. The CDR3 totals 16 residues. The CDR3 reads CAISESQGSGYNEQFF. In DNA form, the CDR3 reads TGTGCCATCAGTGAGTCTCAGGGATCGGGCTACAATGAGCAGTTCTTC.